This T cell receptor (beta chain) was sequenced for a study of T-cell reconstitution after alpha-beta-depleted transplantation in children. Findings of the study overall: By one year post-transplant, T-cell counts and diversity largely arose from T cells that were newly produced. The study reportedly traced alpha-beta T cells about two months after transplant to several hundred expanded graft clones. Recipient T cells and thymic progenitors that survived gave rise to the high TCRbeta diversity observed at day 60 in some patients.

This clonotype was recorded a few times. Its antigen is undetermined. During its preparation, the TCRbeta library received unique molecular identifiers. MiXCR, applied by TCRdb to the PCR reads, yields one record per CDR3 protein. The data contain approximately 210,000 distinct CDR3 sequences, 17% of them singletons. Germline-derived CDR1 and CDR2 are MNHEY and SMNVEV (reference sequence). The CDR3 runs 17 residues. J was trimmed by 4 bases and V by 4 bases; bases with no gene match: 12. The source material was PBMCs, mostly from graft donor cells, sampled 360 days after TCRalphabeta/CD19-depleted stem cell transplant. This receptor was taken from a male patient aged 2-10 years who had a stem cell transplant for acute lymphoblastic leukemia, so the T cells may come from the graft donor. The V call is TRBV27, the J call TRBJ1-1, with 10 bases lining up with TRBD1. The chain's CDR3 is CASSSYRGTGASTEAFF. CDR3 bases: TGTGCCAGCAGTTCCTATAGGGGGACAGGGGCAAGCACTGAAGCTTTCTTT.